Described below is a single T cell receptor (beta chain) sequence and its context. Its antigen remains undetermined. Per-base qualities were not stored, and no clone one base away is much larger. The cohort consisted of hundreds of healthy bone marrow donors. Cohort members were all nominally healthy when sampled, although unrecorded immune exposures were likely present. The donor was CMV seropositive and was included in the group of 250 to 300 seropositive cohort members. A peripheral blood sample was collected from each donor, and TCR beta sequencing was performed on peripheral blood mononuclear cells. Genomic DNA extraction from the blood cell samples was performed with the Qiagen DNeasy Blood Extraction Kit. The CDR3 runs 18 residues from the cysteine to the phenylalanine. Only the CDR3 DNA is retained, 54 bases long and in frame from the first base. This specimen comes from a study of cytomegalovirus exposure and HLA in healthy donors (dated by TCRdb to the late 2010s). Concerning the study at large: According to an earlier analysis of a few hundred of the donors, about 179 million T cells yielded over 100 million unique TCR beta sequences and less than 300 Gb of sequence data. Every repertoire in the discovery cohort had been generated on one and the same sequencing platform. Besides the first cohort of roughly 660 subjects, a separate validation cohort made up of some 110 different subjects was used. The later analysis used no new phenotypic data to find candidate immune exposures, relying instead on TCR beta sequences and their occurrence across donors. On average, around 240,000 unique TCR beta nucleotide sequences were sequenced per donor among more than 350 genotyped donors of the cohort, with around 19% of those sequences being non-productive. To predict cytomegalovirus infection status, the study brought together high-throughput TCR immunosequencing, statistical association of individual TCRs with disease status, and machine learning. Typing coverage differed by locus: A, B, C, DRB1 and DQB1 were typed in about 620-630 donors, DQA1 in 522, DPA1 in over 600, and DPB1 in 472. Donor age, sex, ethnicity and CMV serostatus were compiled together with the repertoire data. The aim of the study was to test whether cataloging public T cell receptors could identify signatures of past pathogen exposure. Using immunosequencing, the study profiled T cell repertoires from fewer than 850 subjects and related those repertoires to cytomegalovirus serostatus. In a later genetic analysis, genome-wide SNP genotypes for about 60% of the 666 donors were used, and that subset was treated as a discovery cohort. Among the roughly 400 genotyped donors, around 81% belonged to the genetic ancestry cluster associated with self-reported Caucasian donors. An earlier analysis of 450 to 750 of the donors used high-throughput TCR beta sequencing to judge whether each TCR beta V gene segment behaved as functional or pseudogenic. Approximately 300 gigabases of sequencing data and around 80 million unique TCR sequences made up an early release that covered roughly 670 HLA-typed donors. HLA typing included class I and class II loci at four-digit resolution. Because of strong linkage in the cohort, roughly five DR-DQ haplotypes were treated as single units for association and clustering. A later analysis re-examined previously published TCR beta repertoires from more than 600 donors and added high-resolution HLA genotyping to investigate patterns of TCR occurrence.

Findings and caveats that apply to the study as a whole: According to the authors, the approach could potentially be generalized to other disease states and immunological phenotypes. About 15 rarely observed V segments, including chromosome 9 orphons, were excluded from the earlier analysis of just under 600 of the donors because counts were too low. Across donors, most TCR sequences were observed very rarely, whereas some public TCRs were present in many individuals. Immune exposure information for the cohort was limited to CMV serostatus. A later analysis associated 15,000 to 20,000 TCR beta sequences with specific HLA alleles at a false discovery rate of 0.05. Some IMGT-functional V segments, including TRBV6-2 and TRBV6-3, could not be distinguished by the 87-base-pair reads and were therefore excluded. Only TCR beta chains were sequenced in this cohort, and the absence of alpha or paired-chain data limited detectable features. Correlated functional status among segregating V segments might reflect linkage disequilibrium, but an unknown experimental factor could not be ruled out. The classifier was reported to diagnose cytomegalovirus status with high specificity and sensitivity in both the original cohort and the validation cohort. A further reported finding was that TCR beta sequences accurately predicted the HLA-A and HLA-B alleles for most subjects in the first cohort. A later genetic analysis reported fewer N-insertions in productive TCRs among donors in an Asian-associated ancestry cluster than the roughly 720-donor mean. In an earlier analysis of more than 500 of the donors, most TCR beta V segments appeared in productive rearrangements about 90% or about 30% of the time, broadly matching IMGT annotations. A later analysis found that HLA-associated TCR beta chains were more clonally expanded and had lower generation probabilities than equally common non-associated chains. In a later analysis, several top co-occurrence clusters were reported to appear linked to parvovirus B19, influenza, CMV and Epstein-Barr virus. A later analysis found that TCR association rates varied across HLA loci, with DRB1 alleles showing the most associated TCRs and HLA-C alleles the fewest. A cluster of highly shared sequence variants was judged likely to be a technical artifact of the sequencing pipeline. The presence/absence analyses assumed that sequencing depth was roughly uniform across donors, and that assumption may not be true. Strong co-occurrence of HLA alleles, especially DR and DQ, made assigning TCR associations to individual alleles difficult. According to a later analysis, most CMV-associated TCR beta chains appeared to be HLA-restricted, and the HLA associations seemed to be driven largely by CMV exposure. An association between a missense DCLRE1C variant and V-gene and J-gene trimming of TCR beta chains was found in a later genetic analysis and replicated in an independent cohort. In vitro tests confirmed that three of the cytomegalovirus-associated TCR beta chains recognize cytomegalovirus antigens. The study gave a list of some 150 TCR beta chains associated with cytomegalovirus. Because some donors lacked HLA typing at each locus, the association tests relied only on the typed subset.

Libraries were prepared through the immunoSEQ multiplex PCR assay. For the multiplex PCR, a mixture combining 60 forward primers for TCR Vbeta segments and 13 reverse primers for TCR Jbeta segments was used. The CDR3 region of rearranged TCR beta genes was amplified from genomic DNA by a multiplex PCR assay. The amplified TCR beta libraries were sequenced on the Illumina HiSeq System as 87-base-pair reads. Regarding the original processing steps: A later analysis tallied roughly 78 million unique TCR beta chains across the approximately 670 repertoires, and 10 million to 11 million of those chains were shared by two or more donors. A nearest-neighbor algorithm error-corrected the raw reads and collapsed the reads into unique sequences, merging closely related sequences to remove PCR and sequencing errors. CDR3 sequences were aligned to IMGT reference sequences to assign V, D and J gene segments. For a sequence to be retained, at least a six-nucleotide match to both a V gene segment and a J gene segment was required. A rearrangement was called productive if the CDR3 had no stop codons and remained in frame with V and J, and every other rearrangement was called non-productive. Following IMGT convention, CDR3 was defined as the stretch from the second conserved V-encoded cysteine up to the conserved J-encoded phenylalanine. The earlier analysis of roughly 590 of the donors excluded any sequence lacking an unambiguous match to a single V gene segment. An earlier analysis of 587 of the donors classified V segments as functional when productive rearrangements were above 56.7% and as segregating when the standard deviation between donors was above 5%. A statistical classification framework was built to diagnose cytomegalovirus status from the catalog of TCR beta chain sequences. In a later analysis, V and J genes were assigned by comparing TCR nucleotide sequences against IMGT/GENE-DB human TR gene sequences. A later analysis assigned CDR3 sequences and most-parsimonious VDJ recombination scenarios with the TCRdist pipeline. In a later analysis, each TCR beta chain was defined by its CDR3 amino acid sequence together with its V-gene family, and reads without a unique V-gene family were excluded. As a way to deal with suspected cross-contamination and a sequencing artifact, a later analysis dropped 640 or so nucleotide sequences that were highly shared and had low generation probability. For each public chain, a later analysis derived a clonal expansion index from normalized ranks of inferred template counts within each repertoire. A later analysis computed generation probabilities with a VDJ recombination model fitted to out-of-frame rearrangements, and checked the results against IGoR. In a later analysis, hypergeometric tests were used to score TCR-TCR, TCR-HLA and TCR-CMV co-occurrence, with a repertoire-size bias correction applied to TCR pairs. False discovery rates were estimated in a later analysis by permuting HLA or CMV assignments 20 times. A later analysis grouped co-occurring TCRs with DBSCAN, adding TCRdist sequence similarity when clustering within HLA-allele-positive subsets. Co-occurrence clustering excluded repertoires with fewer than 30,000 or more than 120,000 public chains, plus five with anomalous nucleotide sharing. Held by TCRdb, this immuneACCESS table contains in-frame sequences only and omits some clones. Under half of the omission traces to an unresolved V gene where checked; the cause of the rest is unknown. V, J and clone size derive from that table, while D and trimming were established from the DNA sequence. Counted in this sample were about 200,000 clones; 70% of them appeared once. Around 2.6% of the sample is held by the ten biggest clonotypes.

The sequenced sample consisted of PBMCs. This clonotype originated in a man aged 35 to 55 in good health and CMV-seropositive. The V and J genes are TRBV12-1 and TRBJ2-7; the D call in the table, TRBD1, was not verified against the DNA. TRBV12-1 is shown as a pseudogene. The CDR3 protein sequence reads: CASSFWEWKGLSSYEQYF. The nucleotide sequence reads as follows: TGTGCCAGCAGCTTTTGGGAATGGAAGGGGCTAAGCTCCTACGAGCAGTACTTC.